This is a list of T cell receptor beta chains from one sample in a study of blood T cell repertoires in COVID-19. Measured with immunoSEQ multiplex PCR; TCRdb has only the in-frame clones, and not every one. Of 50,000 to 75,000 clones listed, roughly 87% are singletons. Sequencing was done on a sample of peripheral blood. These receptor sequences come from an elderly man in a cohort sampled during active COVID-19. Each CDR3 is given with its conserved first and last residue. D genes are given only for firm matches. For some rows the clone size is stated as once, few or many, or as a class when expanded; others skip it.

J: TRBJ1-1
V: TRBV6-5
D: .
size: .
DNA: TGTGCCAGCAACGACAGAGCCCTGAACACTGAAGCTTTCTTT
CDR3: CASNDRALNTEAFF

J: TRBJ2-2
V: TRBV2
D: TRBD2
size: .
DNA: TGTGCCAGCAATAGACTAGCGCAGAACACCGGGGAGCTGTTTTTT
CDR3: CASNRLAQNTGELFF

J: TRBJ2-1
V: TRBV7-6
D: TRBD2
size: .
DNA: TGTGCCAGCAGCTTAAGACTAGCGGGGGGGCACAATGAGCAGTTCTTC
CDR3: CASSLRLAGGHNEQFF

J: TRBJ2-2
V: TRBV5-4
D: .
size: .
DNA: TGTGCCAGCAGCTTAGTATCGGGGACCGGGGAGCTGTTTTTT
CDR3: CASSLVSGTGELFF

J: TRBJ1-6
V: TRBV3-1/TRBV3-2
D: .
size: .
DNA: TGTGCCAGCAGCCAAGGCGGGCAGGGGAGTTCACCCCTCCACTTT
CDR3: CASSQGGQGSSPLHF

J: TRBJ2-3
V: TRBV5-4
D: .
size: .
DNA: TGTGCCAGCAGCTTGGGACCCCCCACACAGGGTGGCACAGATACGCAGTATTTT
CDR3: CASSLGPPTQGGTDTQYF

J: TRBJ1-5
V: TRBV5-6
D: .
size: .
DNA: TGTGCCAGCAGCTCGTGGACGGGGTTACTGCATTTT
CDR3: CASSSWTGLLHF

J: TRBJ2-5
V: TRBV6-2/TRBV6-3
D: TRBD2
size: .
DNA: TGTGCCAGCAGTTACAACGGGGGGGCCTCAGAGACCCAGTACTTC
CDR3: CASSYNGGASETQYF

J: TRBJ1-4
V: TRBV9
D: .
size: .
DNA: TGTGCCAGCAGCGTAGCGGGGGGGACTAATGAAAAACTGTTTTTT
CDR3: CASSVAGGTNEKLFF

J: TRBJ2-5
V: TRBV7-2
D: .
size: .
DNA: TGTGCCAGCAGCTTAGTTTCTGGCTTCCAAGAGACCCAGTACTTC
CDR3: CASSLVSGFQETQYF

J: TRBJ2-1
V: TRBV9
D: TRBD2
size: once
DNA: TGTGCCAGCAGCGTAGCTCTAGCGGAGCCCCCATACAATGAGCAGTTCTTC
CDR3: CASSVALAEPPYNEQFF

J: TRBJ1-2
V: TRBV6-5
D: TRBD1
size: .
DNA: TGTGCCAGCAGCCAAAGGGGGCAGGCGAGCTATGGCTACACCTTC
CDR3: CASSQRGQASYGYTF

J: TRBJ2-3
V: TRBV4-1
D: TRBD2
size: .
DNA: TGCGCCAGCAGCCAAGTAACTAGCGGGAGGTATACGCAGTATTTT
CDR3: CASSQVTSGRYTQYF

J: TRBJ1-1
V: TRBV11-2
D: TRBD1
size: .
DNA: TGTGCCAGCAGCTTAGGGACAGGGGCCCGAGAAAACACTGAAGTTTTCTTT
CDR3: CASSLGTGARENTEVFF

J: TRBJ1-2
V: TRBV29-1
D: TRBD1
size: .
DNA: TGCAGCGTTGGACAGGGTACCTACGATGGCTACACCTTC
CDR3: CSVGQGTYDGYTF

J: TRBJ2-7
V: TRBV7-9
D: TRBD1
size: .
DNA: TGTGCCAGCAGCTTAGACAGGGGGAAGGACGAGCAGTACTTC
CDR3: CASSLDRGKDEQYF

J: TRBJ2-5
V: TRBV3-1/TRBV3-2
D: .
size: .
DNA: TGTGCCAGCAGCCAAGTCCCCTCCGGGAGTTTCGGGGAGACCCAGTACTTC
CDR3: CASSQVPSGSFGETQYF

J: TRBJ1-4
V: TRBV19
D: .
size: .
DNA: TGTGCCAGTAGGCGCGGGTCAATTGCAACTAATGAAAAACTGTTTTTT
CDR3: CASRRGSIATNEKLFF

J: TRBJ2-5
V: TRBV5-1
D: TRBD2
size: .
DNA: TGCGCCAGCAGCTTCTTTCGACTAGCGGGAGGGTCTGCCCAAGAGACCCAGTACTTC
CDR3: CASSFFRLAGGSAQETQYF

J: TRBJ2-3
V: TRBV7-8
D: TRBD2
size: .
DNA: TGTGCCAGCAGCTTACGGACTAGCGGGGGGAGCACAGATACGCAGTATTTT
CDR3: CASSLRTSGGSTDTQYF

J: TRBJ2-7
V: TRBV29-1
D: TRBD1
size: .
DNA: TGCAGCGTTGCTCTCCCCGACAGGGCATCCTACGAGCAGTACTTC
CDR3: CSVALPDRASYEQYF

J: TRBJ2-7
V: TRBV7-2
D: .
size: few
DNA: TGTGCCAGCAGCTTAGGTGATGGCGGGCTTTACGAGCAGTACTTC
CDR3: CASSLGDGGLYEQYF

J: TRBJ1-2
V: TRBV2
D: .
size: .
DNA: TGTGCCAGCAGTGAAGGCGCAGGGGCAGGGTATGGCTACACCTTC
CDR3: CASSEGAGAGYGYTF

J: TRBJ1-2
V: TRBV12-3/TRBV12-4
D: TRBD1
size: .
DNA: TGTGCCAGCAGCCCGGGACAGGGTTATGGCTACACCTTC
CDR3: CASSPGQGYGYTF

J: TRBJ1-1
V: TRBV6-5
D: .
size: .
DNA: TGTGCCAGCAGTCTCACAGGGAACACTGAAGCTTTCTTT
CDR3: CASSLTGNTEAFF

J: TRBJ2-1
V: TRBV7-2
D: .
size: once
DNA: TGTGCCAGCAGCTTAGGGACTACCACCGAGCAGTTCTTC
CDR3: CASSLGTTTEQFF

J: TRBJ2-7
V: TRBV4-3
D: TRBD1
size: .
DNA: TGCGCCAGCAGCCAACGGGACAGCTCGTCCTACGAGCAGTACTTC
CDR3: CASSQRDSSSYEQYF

J: TRBJ2-2
V: TRBV2
D: TRBD1
size: .
DNA: TGTGCCAGCACCTTGACAGGGGGCGGCGGGGAGCTGTTTTTT
CDR3: CASTLTGGGGELFF

J: TRBJ2-5
V: TRBV30
D: TRBD2
size: .
DNA: TGTGCCTGGGGGAGGGTAGGGCAAGAGACCCAGTACTTC
CDR3: CAWGRVGQETQYF

J: TRBJ2-7
V: TRBV6-5
D: .
size: once
DNA: TGTGCCAGCAGGATACAGGGTTCCTACGAGCAGTACTTC
CDR3: CASRIQGSYEQYF

J: TRBJ1-5
V: TRBV6-6
D: TRBD1
size: .
DNA: TGTGCCAGCACCCCGACAGGGGCGAGGGATCAGCCCCAGCATTTT
CDR3: CASTPTGARDQPQHF

J: TRBJ1-4
V: TRBV2
D: TRBD1
size: .
DNA: TGTGCCAGCACGGGACAGTCCAGAAAACTGTTTTTT
CDR3: CASTGQSRKLFF

J: TRBJ2-3
V: TRBV30
D: .
size: .
DNA: TGTGCCTGGGGGGGGGCTGACCGCAATTTTCGCACAGATACGCAGTATTTT
CDR3: CAWGGADRNFRTDTQYF

J: TRBJ2-1
V: TRBV7-3
D: TRBD1
size: .
DNA: TGTGCCAGCAGCTCGACAGGGACCTCCTACAATGAGCAGTTCTTC
CDR3: CASSSTGTSYNEQFF

J: TRBJ1-1
V: TRBV5-1
D: TRBD1
size: .
DNA: TGCGCCAGCAGCATGGGGACAGCCAACACTGAAGCTTTCTTT
CDR3: CASSMGTANTEAFF